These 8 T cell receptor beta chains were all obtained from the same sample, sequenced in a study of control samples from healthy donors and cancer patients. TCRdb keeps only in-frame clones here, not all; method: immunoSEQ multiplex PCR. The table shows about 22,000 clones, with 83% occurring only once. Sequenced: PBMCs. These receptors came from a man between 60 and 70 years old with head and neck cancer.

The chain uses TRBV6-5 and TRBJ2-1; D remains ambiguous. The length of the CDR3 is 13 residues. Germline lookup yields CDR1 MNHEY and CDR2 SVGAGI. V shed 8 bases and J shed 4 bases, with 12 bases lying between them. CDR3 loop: CASHSSGYNEQFF. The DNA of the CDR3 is TGTGCCAGCCATTCCTCCGGGTACAATGAGCAGTTCTTC.

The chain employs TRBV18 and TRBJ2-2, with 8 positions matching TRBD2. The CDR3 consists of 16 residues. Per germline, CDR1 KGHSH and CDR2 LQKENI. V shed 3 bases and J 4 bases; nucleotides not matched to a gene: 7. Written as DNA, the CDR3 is TGTGCCAGCTCACCGGGAAGCGGGAGAGGCACCGGGGAGCTGTTTTTT. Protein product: CASSPGSGRGTGELFF.

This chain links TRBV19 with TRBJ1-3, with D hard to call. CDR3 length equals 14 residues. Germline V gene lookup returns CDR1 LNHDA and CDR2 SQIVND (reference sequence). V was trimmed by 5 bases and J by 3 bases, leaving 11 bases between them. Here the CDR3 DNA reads TGTGCCAGTAGTGATGGACGGGTTGGAAACACCATATATTTT. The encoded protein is CASSDGRVGNTIYF.

CDR3 DNA: TGTGCCAGCAGCTTGGGAAGGGGCTTGGGAAACACCATATATTTT. As protein: CASSLGRGLGNTIYF. The V call is TRBV5-4, the J call TRBJ1-3; D is possibly TRBD1 (5 bases). Germline CDR1 and CDR2: SGHNT and YYREEE (reference sequence). V lost 0 bases to trimming and J lost 4 bases, with 11 bases between them. The CDR3 has 15 residues.

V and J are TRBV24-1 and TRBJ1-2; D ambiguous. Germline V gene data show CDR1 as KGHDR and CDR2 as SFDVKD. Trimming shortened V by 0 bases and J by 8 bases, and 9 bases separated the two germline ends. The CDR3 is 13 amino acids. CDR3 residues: CATSDLVGNGYTF. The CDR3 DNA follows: TGTGCCACCAGTGATTTGGTAGGGAACGGCTACACCTTC.

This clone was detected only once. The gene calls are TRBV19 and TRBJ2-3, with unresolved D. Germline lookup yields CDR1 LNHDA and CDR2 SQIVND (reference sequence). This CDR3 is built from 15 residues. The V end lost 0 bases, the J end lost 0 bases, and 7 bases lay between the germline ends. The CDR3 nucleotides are TGTGCCAGTAGTATAGATCTCCTAAGCACAGATACGCAGTATTTT. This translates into CASSIDLLSTDTQYF.

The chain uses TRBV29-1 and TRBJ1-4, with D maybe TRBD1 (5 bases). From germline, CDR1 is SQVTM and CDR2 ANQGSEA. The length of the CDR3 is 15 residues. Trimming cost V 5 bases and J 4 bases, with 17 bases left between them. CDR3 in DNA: TGCAGCGTTACCTTTGGGACGGATGATAATGAAAAACTGTTTTTT. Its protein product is CSVTFGTDDNEKLFF.

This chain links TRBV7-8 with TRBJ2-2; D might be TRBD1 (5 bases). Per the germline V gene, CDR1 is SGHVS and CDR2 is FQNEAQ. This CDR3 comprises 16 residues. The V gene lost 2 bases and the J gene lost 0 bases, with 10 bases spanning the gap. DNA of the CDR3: TGTGCCAGCAGCTTATCCAGGGCCGCGAACACCGGGGAGCTGTTTTTT. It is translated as CASSLSRAANTGELFF.